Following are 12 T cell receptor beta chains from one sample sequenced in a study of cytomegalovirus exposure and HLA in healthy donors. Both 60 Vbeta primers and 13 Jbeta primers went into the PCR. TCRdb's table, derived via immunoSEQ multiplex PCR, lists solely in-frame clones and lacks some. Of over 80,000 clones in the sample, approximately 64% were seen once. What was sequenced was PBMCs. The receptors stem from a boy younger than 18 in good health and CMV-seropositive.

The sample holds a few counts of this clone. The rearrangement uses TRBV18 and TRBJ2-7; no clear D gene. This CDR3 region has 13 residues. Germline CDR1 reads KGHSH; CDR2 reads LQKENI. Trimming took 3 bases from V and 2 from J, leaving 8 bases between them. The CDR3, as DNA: TGTGCCAGCTCACCGGGCCAGCCCTACGAGCAGTACTTC. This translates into CASSPGQPYEQYF. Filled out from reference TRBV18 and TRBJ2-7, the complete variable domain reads NAGVMQNPRHLVRRRGQEARLRCSPMKGHSHVYWYRQLPEEGLKFMVYLQKENIIDESGMPKERFSAEFPKEGPSILRIQQVVRGDSAAYFCASSPGQPYEQYFGPGTRLTVT.

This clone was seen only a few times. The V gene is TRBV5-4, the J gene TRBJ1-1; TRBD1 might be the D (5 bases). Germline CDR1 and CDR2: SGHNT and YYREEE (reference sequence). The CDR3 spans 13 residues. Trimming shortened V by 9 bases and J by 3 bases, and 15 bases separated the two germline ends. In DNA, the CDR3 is TGTGCCACCGGGGCGGGGTTGGACACTGAAGCTTTCTTT. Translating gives CATGAGLDTEAFF.

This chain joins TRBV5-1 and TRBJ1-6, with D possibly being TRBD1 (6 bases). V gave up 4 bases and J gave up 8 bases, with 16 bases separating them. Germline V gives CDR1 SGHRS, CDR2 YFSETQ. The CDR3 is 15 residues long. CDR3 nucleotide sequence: TGCGCCAGCAGCCCCACGACAGGTTCGGATTCACCCCTCCACTTT. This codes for CASSPTTGSDSPLHF.

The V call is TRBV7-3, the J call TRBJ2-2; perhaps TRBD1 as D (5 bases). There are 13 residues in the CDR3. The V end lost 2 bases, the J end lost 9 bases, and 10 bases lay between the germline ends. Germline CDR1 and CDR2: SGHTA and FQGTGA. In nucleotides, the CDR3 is TGTGCCAGCAGCTTAGACAGTCACAGGGAGCTGTTTTTT. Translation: CASSLDSHRELFF. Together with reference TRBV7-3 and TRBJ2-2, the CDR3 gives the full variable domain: GAGVSQTPSNKVTEKGKYVELRCDPISGHTALYWYRQSLGQGPEFLIYFQGTGAADDSGLPNDRFFAVRPEGSVSTLKIQRTERGDSAVYLCASSLDSHRELFFGEGSRLTVL.

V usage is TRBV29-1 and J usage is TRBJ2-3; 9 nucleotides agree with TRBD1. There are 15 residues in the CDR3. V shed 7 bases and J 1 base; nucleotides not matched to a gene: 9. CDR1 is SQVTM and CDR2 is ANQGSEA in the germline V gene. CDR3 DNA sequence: TGCAGCGGGGGACAGGGAAGTGTGGGCACAGATACGCAGTATTTT. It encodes CSGGQGSVGTDTQYF.

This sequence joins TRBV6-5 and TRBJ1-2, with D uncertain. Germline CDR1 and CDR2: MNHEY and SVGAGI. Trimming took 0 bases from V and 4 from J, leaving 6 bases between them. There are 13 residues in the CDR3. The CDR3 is CASSYSRSYGYTF. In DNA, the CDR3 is TGTGCCAGCAGTTACTCACGGAGCTATGGCTACACCTTC.

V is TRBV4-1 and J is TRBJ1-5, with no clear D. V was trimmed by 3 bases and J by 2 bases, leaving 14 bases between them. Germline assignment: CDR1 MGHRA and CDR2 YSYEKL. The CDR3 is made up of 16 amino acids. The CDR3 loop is CASSHTQLGGNQPQHF. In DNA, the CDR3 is TGCGCCAGCAGCCATACACAACTCGGGGGCAATCAGCCCCAGCATTTT.

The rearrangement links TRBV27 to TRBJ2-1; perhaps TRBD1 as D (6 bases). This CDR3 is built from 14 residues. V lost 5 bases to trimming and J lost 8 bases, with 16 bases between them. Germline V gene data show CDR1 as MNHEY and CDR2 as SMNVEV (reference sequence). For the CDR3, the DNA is TGTGCCAGCAGTCCCAACAGGGTTTGGGATGAGCAGTTCTTC. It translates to CASSPNRVWDEQFF.

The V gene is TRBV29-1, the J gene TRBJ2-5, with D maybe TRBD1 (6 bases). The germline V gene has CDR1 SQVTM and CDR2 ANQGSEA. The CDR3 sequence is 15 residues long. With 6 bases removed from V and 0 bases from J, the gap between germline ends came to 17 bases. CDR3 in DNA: TGCAGCGTGGTCCGGGACACCAATCACCAAGAGACCCAGTACTTC. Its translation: CSVVRDTNHQETQYF.

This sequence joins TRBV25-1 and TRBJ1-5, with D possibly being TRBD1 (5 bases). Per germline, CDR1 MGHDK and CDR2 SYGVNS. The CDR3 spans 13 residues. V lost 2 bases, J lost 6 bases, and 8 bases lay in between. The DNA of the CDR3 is TGTGCCAGCAGTGAACAGGGATTTCAGCCCCAGCATTTT. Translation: CASSEQGFQPQHF.

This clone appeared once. CDR3 in amino acids: CASSRASLNTEAFF. CDR3 nucleotide sequence: TGTGCCAGCAGCCGCGCGAGTCTGAACACTGAAGCTTTCTTT. The J gene is TRBJ1-1, the V gene TRBV6-5; D call uncertain. V shed 6 bases and J shed 0 bases, with 11 bases lying between them. The CDR3 length is 14 residues. CDR1 and CDR2 (germline): MNHEY, SVGAGI.

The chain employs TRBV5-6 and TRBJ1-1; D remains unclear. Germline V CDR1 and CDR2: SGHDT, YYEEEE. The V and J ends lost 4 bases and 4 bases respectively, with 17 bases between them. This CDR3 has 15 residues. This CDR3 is CASSKSLTRGTEAFF. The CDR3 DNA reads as TGTGCCAGCAGCAAATCTTTGACCCGGGGCACTGAAGCTTTCTTT. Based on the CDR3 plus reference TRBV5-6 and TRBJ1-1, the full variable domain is DAGVTQSPTHLIKTRGQQVTLRCSPKSGHDTVSWYQQALGQGPQFIFQYYEEEERQRGNFPDRFSGHQFPNYSSELNVNALLLGDSALYLCASSKSLTRGTEAFFGQGTRLTVV.